This is a list of T cell receptor beta chains from one sample in a study of tumor and adjacent non-tumor tissue in lung cancer. TCRdb ran MiXCR on the multiplex PCR reads and lists one entry per CDR3 protein. The data show over 100,000 distinct CDR3 sequences, 62% seen once. Sequenced: distant non-tumor lung tissue. These receptor sequences come from a man in his 60s with non-small cell lung cancer. Both conserved end residues are part of each CDR3. D genes are given only for firm matches. For some rows the clone size is stated as once, few or many, or as a class when expanded; others skip it.

-,TRBV11-2,medium-sized,TRBJ2-3,TGTGCCAGCAGCGTAGGGGCTAGAGACTCTAGCACAGATACGCAGTATTTT,CASSVGARDSSTDTQYF
-,TRBV11-2,-,TRBJ2-6,TGTGCCAGCAGCTTAAGGGCCCAAACGGCCTCTGGGGCCAAGGTCCTGACTTTC,CASSLRAQTASGAKVLTF
-,TRBV11-2,-,TRBJ2-7,TGTGCCAGCAGCTTAGAACAGGGATTAACCTACAAGAAGTACTTC,CASSLEQGLTYKKYF
TRBD1,TRBV6-5,once,TRBJ1-2,TGTGCCAGCAGTTGCTGGACAGGGCGCGACTATGGTCACACCTTC,CASSCWTGRDYGHTF
-,TRBV20-1,many,TRBJ2-1,TGCAGTGCTAGAGTGGACCAATTCAATGAGCAGTTCTTC,CSARVDQFNEQFF
-,TRBV11-2,-,TRBJ2-3,TGCTCCAGCAGCCATCGGACCTCTACGGCTACGCAGTATTTT,CSSSHRTSTATQYF
TRBD1,TRBV5-1,-,TRBJ1-1,TGCGCAGCCAGGGGGGGTTCTTCTGAAGCTTTCTTT,CAARGGSSEAFF
TRBD1,TRBV12-3/TRBV12-4,-,TRBJ1-2,TGTGCCAACAGCCCAGGACAGGGGGCGAGAAGGGGTTACACCTTC,CANSPGQGARRGYTF
TRBD2,TRBV13,many,TRBJ2-2,TGTGCCAGCAGCCTTACGACTAGCGAGAACACCGGGGAGCTGTTTTTT,CASSLTTSENTGELFF
-,TRBV7-9,many,TRBJ2-7,TGTGCCAGCAGCTTCACCCACGAGCAGTACTTC,CASSFTHEQYF
TRBD2,TRBV28,-,TRBJ2-1,TGTGCCTGCCGTTGGGGGGGAGGGCTTACTAATGAGCAGTTCTTC,CACRWGGGLTNEQFF
TRBD2,TRBV20-1,many,TRBJ2-1,TGCAGTGCTACGACTAGCGGGAGTAGAAATGAGCAGTTCTTC,CSATTSGSRNEQFF
-,TRBV10-2,-,TRBJ2-6,TGCGCCAGCAGTGGAGGAAGCGCGATCTCTGGGGCCAGCGTCCTGACTTTT,CASSGGSAISGASVLTF
-,TRBV6-6,many,TRBJ1-1,TGTGCCAGCAGTATTTACCAGGAGGGCACTGAAGCTTTCTTT,CASSIYQEGTEAFF
TRBD1,TRBV4-2,many,TRBJ1-2,TGTGCCAGCAGCCAAGATATCCGACAGGGTGGCGGCTACACCTTC,CASSQDIRQGGGYTF
TRBD1,TRBV6-5,-,TRBJ1-2,TGTGAAAGCAGAAAATCAACAGGGGGCGATGAGAACTATGGCTACACCTTC,CESRKSTGGDENYGYTF
-,TRBV20-1,few,TRBJ1-4,TGCAGTGCCTGGTTGGTAGCCGGTAATGAAAAACTGTTTTTT,CSAWLVAGNEKLFF
-,TRBV14,-,TRBJ1-2,TGTACCAGCAGTCAAGATCGGATCTATGGCTACACCTTC,CTSSQDRIYGYTF
-,TRBV4-1,-,TRBJ1-2,TGCGCCAGCAGCCCCGGGACCTGGGGATACGGCTCTGGGGGCTACACCTTC,CASSPGTWGYGSGGYTF